This TCR beta chain was sequenced during a study of blood T cell repertoires in COVID-19. Study background: The samples span acute and convalescent COVID-19 from the United States, Italy and Spain.

The CDR3 covers 13 residues. V was trimmed by 0 bases and J by 15 bases, leaving 15 bases between them. Germline V gives CDR1 MNHEY, CDR2 SVGEGT. Repertoires were generated with immunoSEQ multiplex PCR, while TCRdb's copy carries only in-frame clones and drops some. The data contain around 140,000 clones, 70% to 90% of them singletons. The chain uses TRBV6-2 or TRBV6-3 and TRBJ2-4; tentatively, D is TRBD1 (6 bases). Sequenced material: peripheral blood. The receptor was derived from a human donor with acute or convalescent COVID-19. The donor label of this sample is uncertain. The DNA for the CDR3 is TGTGCCAGCAGTTACTCCCGGACAGCTACCCCGTACTTC. It yields the protein CASSYSRTATPYF.